Listed below are T cell receptor beta chains from one sample, sequenced in a study of T cell responses to AZD1222 COVID-19 vaccine. Data came from immunoSEQ multiplex PCR; TCRdb stores just in-frame clones and leaves some out. The sample lists roughly 49,000 clones, more than 65% occurring once. The sample in question was peripheral blood, obtained on day 0 of MenACWY control vaccination. These receptors all come from an adult in good health. Each CDR3 is given with its conserved first and last residue. D genes are given only for firm matches. Not every row has a clone size; where given, it reads once, few, many or a size class.

cdr3_length | j_call | d_call | v_call | clone_size | cdr3_aa | cdr3_nt
16 | TRBJ1-1 | . | TRBV12-5 | . | CASGDVKGGKNTEAFF | TGTGCTAGTGGCGATGTGAAGGGCGGTAAGAACACTGAAGCTTTCTTT
16 | TRBJ2-2 | TRBD2 | TRBV11-3 | . | CASSLETGGSTGELFF | TGTGCCAGCAGCTTAGAAACGGGAGGATCCACCGGGGAGCTGTTTTTT
14 | TRBJ1-4 | . | TRBV6-2/TRBV6-3 | once | CASSNSFLNEKLFF | TGTGCCAGCAGTAACAGCTTCCTTAATGAAAAACTGTTTTTT
14 | TRBJ1-1 | . | TRBV2 | . | CASSETRPGTEAFF | TGTGCCAGCAGTGAGACCAGACCAGGCACTGAAGCTTTCTTT
12 | TRBJ1-1 | . | TRBV6-5 | . | CASRRENTEAFF | TGTGCCAGCAGGCGGGAGAACACTGAAGCTTTCTTT
18 | TRBJ2-3 | TRBD2 | TRBV6-4 | . | CASSDGASGSANTDTQYF | TGTGCCAGCAGTGACGGGGCTAGCGGGAGCGCCAACACAGATACGCAGTATTTT
15 | TRBJ2-7 | TRBD1 | TRBV6-1 | . | CASSEGTGLPYEQYF | TGTGCCAGCAGTGAGGGGACAGGTCTCCCCTACGAGCAGTACTTC
15 | TRBJ1-6 | TRBD1 | TRBV6-2/TRBV6-3 | . | CASRPMDRSNSPLHF | TGTGCCAGCAGACCTATGGACAGGAGTAATTCACCCCTCCACTTT
18 | TRBJ2-1 | . | TRBV18 | . | CASSPRLGRGSSYNEQFF | TGTGCCAGCTCACCACGTCTTGGAAGGGGCAGCTCCTACAATGAGCAGTTCTTC
14 | TRBJ1-2 | TRBD1 | TRBV5-4 | . | CASSLGDRDYGYTF | TGTGCCAGCAGCTTGGGTGACAGGGACTATGGCTACACCTTC
14 | TRBJ1-2 | . | TRBV27 | few | CASSLMGTDYGYTF | TGTGCCAGCAGCCTAATGGGGACCGACTATGGCTACACCTTC
17 | TRBJ1-4 | TRBD1 | TRBV9 | . | CASSPSGGHQTNEKLFF | TGTGCCAGCAGCCCTTCAGGGGGCCATCAAACTAATGAAAAACTGTTTTTT
14 | TRBJ1-4 | TRBD1 | TRBV7-9 | . | CASSPGRGRDKLFF | TGTGCCAGCAGCCCTGGGAGGGGGCGCGACAAACTGTTTTTT
11 | TRBJ1-2 | . | TRBV29-1 | . | CSPEPVRSYTF | TGCAGCCCCGAACCCGTTAGGAGCTACACCTTC
15 | TRBJ1-5 | . | TRBV28 | . | CASSLGAVGNQPQHF | TGTGCCAGCAGTTTAGGGGCAGTGGGCAATCAGCCCCAGCATTTT
12 | TRBJ1-6 | . | TRBV13 | . | CASTEGTPPLHF | TGTGCCTCGACCGAGGGCACACCACCCCTCCACTTT
15 | TRBJ1-5 | . | TRBV19 | . | CASSIWGQNNQPQHF | TGTGCCAGTAGTATCTGGGGTCAGAATAATCAGCCCCAGCATTTT
15 | TRBJ2-5 | . | TRBV9 | . | CASSVGQGRSETQYF | TGTGCCAGCAGCGTAGGTCAGGGGCGATCGGAGACCCAGTACTTC
14 | TRBJ1-6 | . | TRBV9 | . | CASSVDPGGSPLHF | TGTGCCAGCAGCGTCGACCCAGGCGGATCCCCCCTCCACTTT
15 | TRBJ1-1 | . | TRBV7-2 | . | CASSMDIFMNTEAFF | TGTGCCAGCAGCATGGACATTTTCATGAACACTGAAGCTTTCTTT
13 | TRBJ2-2 | TRBD1 | TRBV5-1 | . | CASGTGGTGELFF | TGCGCCAGCGGGACAGGGGGCACCGGGGAGCTGTTTTTT
16 | TRBJ2-7 | TRBD2 | TRBV6-2/TRBV6-3 | . | CASSYPGTSGTYEQYF | TGTGCCAGCAGTTACCCCGGGACTAGCGGGACCTACGAGCAGTACTTC
15 | TRBJ1-1 | TRBD1 | TRBV30 | few | CAWSKLGQGSTEAFF | TGTGCCTGGAGTAAATTAGGACAGGGGTCCACTGAAGCTTTCTTT
11 | TRBJ1-2 | . | TRBV2 | . | CASWYRGGYTF | TGTGCCAGCTGGTACCGGGGCGGCTACACCTTC
16 | TRBJ2-1 | . | TRBV3-1/TRBV3-2 | few | CASSQGTGAPGNEQFF | TGTGCCAGCAGCCAAGGGACGGGAGCTCCCGGGAATGAGCAGTTCTTC